The present TCR beta chain was sequenced within a study of shared clonotypes between healthy human individuals. About the study: Researchers drew samples from two women and a few men aged 18 to 49. Points from the study as a whole: Memory subsets generally showed lower estimated richness than naive subsets. Investigators expected sequencing depth to affect clonotype sharing among donors.

Germline V gives CDR1 SGHTA, CDR2 FQGNSA. The CDR3 consists of 15 residues. The trim removed 5 bases at V and 1 base at J, leaving 4 bases unmatched. Points on this clone: The antigen is unknown.

The assay was run at deep level. Clones were sequenced by immunoSEQ multiplex PCR, and TCRdb holds only the in-frame ones, with some missing. Of about 680,000 clones in the sample, 73% were seen once. The chain recombines TRBV7-2 with TRBJ2-2, with 7 bases aligning to TRBD1. This TCR came from a woman between 25 and 40 years old in good health. The sequencing input was memory CD4+ T cells sorted from blood. As for subset: CD45RA-negative fraction. CDR3 sequence reads: CASSDRTGNTGELFF. The CDR3 DNA follows: TGTGCCAGCAGCGATCGGACAGGGAACACCGGGGAGCTGTTTTTT.